Below, 27 T cell receptor beta chains from the same sample are listed, as sequenced in a study of human T cells and chemical hapten exposure. A single record per CDR3 protein comes from TCRdb applying MiXCR to the RACE reads. Altogether fewer than 100,000 distinct CDR3 sequences are present, approximately 13% being singletons, with the ten largest covering around 2.2%. Time point of the sample: patch test 1, 2 weeks after DPC sensitization. Treatment: therapeutic diphenylcyclopropenone sensitization with weekly scalp DPC. Material: whole blood, obtained in connection with sensitization to the hapten diphenylcyclopropenone (DPC). All receptors come from a woman between 35 and 50 years old with alopecia areata. Some clones in this sample may be carry-over from other donors' samples.

The chain joins TRBV7-2 to TRBJ1-1; 7 bases are a match to TRBD1. The CDR3 loop spans 18 amino acids. Per germline, CDR1 SGHTA and CDR2 FQGNSA. V dropped 0 bases and J dropped 3; count of bases not matched to a gene: 13. CDR3 protein: CASSLARNRGLRYTEAFF. For the CDR3, the DNA is TGTGCCAGCAGCTTAGCACGGAACAGGGGCCTTAGGTACACTGAAGCTTTCTTT. Filled out from reference TRBV7-2 and TRBJ1-1, the complete variable domain reads GAGVSQSPSNKVTEKGKDVELRCDPISGHTALYWYRQSLGQGLEFLIYFQGNSAPDKSGLPSDRFSAERTGGSVSTLTIQRTQQEDSAVYLCASSLARNRGLRYTEAFFGQGTRLTVV.

Of note for this clonotype: Compared with germline, one end of the junction differs, possibly owing to a read error. This chain joins TRBV10-3 and TRBJ2-3; 9 positions agree with TRBD2. The V gene's germline CDR1 is ENHRY and CDR2 SYGVKD. There are 12 residues in the CDR3. CDR3 DNA sequence: TGTGCCATCAGTGAGTCGCAGTCTAGCGGGACTTTT. As protein: CAISESQSSGTF.

This clonotype was detected a few times. The chain joins TRBV7-2 to TRBJ2-7; D gene ambiguous. The germline gives CDR1 SGHTA, CDR2 FQGNSA. CDR3 size: 15 residues. V was pared by 5 bases and J by 4 bases, with 18 bases between. The CDR3 nucleotides are TGTGCCAGCAGCCCTAGACGTATTCCATCTTACGAGCAGTACTTC. It translates to CASSPRRIPSYEQYF.

This clonotype was detected many times. The rearrangement links TRBV5-1 to TRBJ2-5; 14 bases are a match to TRBD2. This CDR3 is built from 15 residues. Per the germline V gene, CDR1 is SGHRS and CDR2 is YFSETQ. Trimming took 4 bases from V and 4 from J; bases not matched to a gene: 3. Here the CDR3 reads CASSEGTSGRETQYF. In nucleotides, the CDR3 is TGCGCCAGCAGCGAAGGGACTAGCGGGAGAGAGACCCAGTACTTC. Based on the CDR3 plus reference TRBV5-1 and TRBJ2-5, the full variable domain is KAGVTQTPRYLIKTRGQQVTLSCSPISGHRSVSWYQQTPGQGLQFLFEYFSETQRNKGNFPGRFSGRQFSNSRSEMNVSTLELGDSALYLCASSEGTSGRETQYFGPGTRLLVL.

This clonotype was counted a few times. The V call is TRBV6-2 or TRBV6-3, the J call TRBJ2-1; 12 bases align to TRBD2. CDR1 and CDR2 (germline): MNHEY, SVGEGT. The CDR3 covers 17 residues. Trimming took 6 bases from V and 5 from J; bases not matched to a gene: 11. CDR3 nucleotide sequence: TGTGCCAGCAGCCCCGGACTAGCGGGAAGTTTGAACAATGAGCAGTTCTTC. Its translation: CASSPGLAGSLNNEQFF.

This clonotype has more than one count but fewer than ten. V is TRBV4-1 and J is TRBJ2-5, with D unresolved. V lost 1 base and J lost 7, with 10 bases in between. The CDR3 spans 13 residues. Germline CDR1 is MGHRA and CDR2 is YSYEKL. The chain's CDR3 is CASSQVTGGTQYF. As DNA, the CDR3 is TGCGCCAGCAGCCAAGTAACCGGCGGGACCCAGTACTTC.

The V call is TRBV2, the J call TRBJ2-7; 7 bases align to TRBD2. This CDR3 contains 14 residues. J gave up 4 bases and V 2 bases, and 5 bases lay outside the gene matches. From germline, CDR1 is SNHLY and CDR2 FYNNEI. Here the CDR3 reads CASSESAGRYEQYF. The CDR3 DNA follows: TGTGCCAGCAGTGAATCAGCGGGGCGTTACGAGCAGTACTTC.

This clonotype was counted ten times or more. The chain carries TRBV19 and TRBJ2-3, with D unclear. CDR3 length: 15 residues. V was shortened by 1 base and J by 6 bases, with 14 bases between the two germline ends. Germline V CDR1 and CDR2: LNHDA, SQIVND (reference sequence). CDR3: CASSIGSLSRDTQYF. Here the CDR3 DNA reads TGTGCCAGTAGTATAGGATCCCTTTCGCGCGATACGCAGTATTTT.

As regards this clonotype: The junction differs from germline at one of its ends, possibly a read error. In DNA, the CDR3 is TGTGCCAGCAGCGAAGGGGGGGCTGGGGCCAACGTCCTGACTTTC. Amino acids: CASSEGGAGANVLTF. The rearrangement links TRBV6-1 to TRBJ2-6, with D maybe TRBD2 (7 bases). From germline, CDR1 is MNHNS and CDR2 SASEGT. This CDR3 has 15 amino acids.

The sample holds a few counts of this clonotype. The chain joins TRBV23-1 to TRBJ2-2, with TRBD1 identical over 8 bases. TRBV23-1 is an ORF, with its function uncertain. CDR3 size: 17 residues. V trimming: 2 bases; J trimming: 5 bases; junction bases outside the gene matches: 10. In DNA, the CDR3 is TGCGCCAGCAGTCAAGTATCCCAGGGGGCGCGGACCGGGGAGCTGTTTTTT. Its translation: CASSQVSQGARTGELFF.

The chain recombines TRBV20-1 with TRBJ1-5, with 7 bases that match TRBD1. CDR1 is DFQATT and CDR2 is SNEGSKA in the germline V gene (reference sequence). The CDR3 is made up of 15 amino acids. Unmatched junction bases numbered 5, after V lost 3 bases and J lost 0 bases. Written as DNA, the CDR3 is TGCAGTGCTAGGGGACAGAGTAATAGCAATCAGCCCCAGCATTTT. Amino acid sequence: CSARGQSNSNQPQHF.

This clonotype has at least ten counts. V and J are TRBV7-9 and TRBJ2-6, with 9 bases that match TRBD1. Germline CDR1 is SEHNR and CDR2 is FQNEAQ (reference sequence). The CDR3 is 16 residues long. Germline trimming cut 5 bases from V and 2 bases from J; bases unmatched to any gene: 4. The CDR3 DNA reads as TGTGCCAGCAGCGGCGGACAGGGGCCTGGGGCCAACGTCCTGACTTTC. Its translation is CASSGGQGPGANVLTF.

V and J are TRBV19 and TRBJ2-5, with 8 bases matching TRBD1. Germline CDR1 LNHDA, CDR2 SQIVND (reference sequence). This CDR3 spans 14 amino acids. With V trimmed by 5 bases and J by 5 bases, 7 bases remained unmatched. The CDR3 reads CASSAGQDRETQYF. The CDR3 DNA reads TGTGCCAGTAGTGCGGGACAGGACAGGGAGACCCAGTACTTC.

This clonotype showed up just a few times. The chain employs TRBV18 and TRBJ2-5, with D uncertain. The V gene's germline CDR1 is KGHSH and CDR2 LQKENI. V gave up 3 bases and J gave up 5 bases, with 13 bases separating them. The CDR3 contains 14 residues. CDR3 in DNA: TGTGCCAGCTCACCGCCTATAAAAGCGGAGACCCAGTACTTC. Amino acid sequence: CASSPPIKAETQYF. Drawing the rest from reference TRBV18 and TRBJ2-5, the complete variable domain is NAGVMQNPRHLVRRRGQEARLRCSPMKGHSHVYWYRQLPEEGLKFMVYLQKENIIDESGMPKERFSAEFPKEGPSILRIQQVVRGDSAAYFCASSPPIKAETQYFGPGTRLLVL.

The gene calls are TRBV11-2 and TRBJ1-3, with unresolved D. V gave up 6 bases and J gave up 0 bases, with 9 bases separating them. Germline lookup yields CDR1 SGHAT and CDR2 FQNNGV. The CDR3 is made up of 14 amino acids. This CDR3 is CASRDLSSGNTIYF. CDR3 DNA sequence: TGTGCCAGCAGAGACTTGAGCTCTGGAAACACCATATATTTT.

The genes are TRBV4-2 and TRBJ1-3, with 9 bases lining up with TRBD1. The CDR3 sequence is 16 residues long. The V gene's germline CDR1 is LGHNA and CDR2 YNFKEQ. The J segment lost 2 bases and the V segment lost 2 bases, leaving 4 bases of the junction unmatched. DNA for the CDR3: TGTGCCAGCAGCCAATTACAGGGGGCGCCTGGAAACACCATATATTTT. Protein product: CASSQLQGAPGNTIYF.

The chain joins TRBV5-8 to TRBJ2-7; no definite D call. Germline loops: CDR1 SGHTS, CDR2 YDEGEE. V was shortened by 1 base and J by 2 bases, with 10 bases between the two germline ends. The CDR3 is 14 amino acids. The CDR3 sequence: CASSLSGLAYEQYF. The CDR3, as DNA: TGTGCCAGCAGCTTGTCGGGCCTCGCCTACGAGCAGTACTTC.

This chain joins TRBV27 and TRBJ2-1; 10 positions agree with TRBD2. This CDR3 comprises 15 residues. CDR1 and CDR2 (germline): MNHEY, SMNVEV (reference sequence). J was trimmed by 5 bases and V by 6 bases; bases with no gene match: 7. The CDR3 here is CASRAGGNGNNEQFF. In DNA, the CDR3 is TGTGCCAGCAGAGCGGGAGGGAATGGCAACAATGAGCAGTTCTTC.

There are a few counts of this clonotype. The genes are TRBV6-2 or TRBV6-3 and TRBJ2-3, with 10 bases lining up with TRBD2. The CDR3 sequence is 17 residues long. Germline CDR1 reads MNHEY; CDR2 reads SVGEGT. V trimming: 2 bases; J trimming: 1 base; junction bases outside the gene matches: 6. The CDR3 spells CASSYHLAGVRTDTQYF. CDR3 in DNA: TGTGCCAGCAGTTACCACCTAGCGGGAGTTCGCACAGATACGCAGTATTTT.

This clonotype was observed many times. This rearrangement joins TRBV12-3 or TRBV12-4 to TRBJ2-7; the D gene could be TRBD1 or TRBD2 (5 bases each). This CDR3 is 13 amino acids long. V lost 0 bases and J 5 bases, leaving 8 bases between the germline ends. Written as DNA, the CDR3 is TGTGCCAGCAGTTTAGCGGGGACCAACGAGCAGTACTTC. It yields the protein CASSLAGTNEQYF.

This rearrangement joins TRBV16 to TRBJ2-7; D is perhaps TRBD1 (6 bases). Germline loops: CDR1 KGHSY, CDR2 FQNENV. V was cut by 1 base and J by 3 bases, with 13 bases left in between. CDR3 length: 15 residues. CDR3 bases: TGTGCCAGCAGCCAATTAGGTGGGGACATCTACGAGCAGTACTTC. Its protein is CASSQLGGDIYEQYF.

This clonotype was counted between two and nine times. V and J are TRBV5-6 and TRBJ2-2; 11 nucleotides match TRBD2. Trimming at V came to 4 bases and at J to 4 bases, leaving 15 bases not matched to a gene. The CDR3 is 19 residues long. Germline assignment: CDR1 SGHDT and CDR2 YYEEEE. Here the CDR3 DNA reads TGTGCCAGCAGCCCCGGGACAGTACTAGCGGGAGCGATCACCGGGGAGCTGTTTTTT. Amino acid sequence: CASSPGTVLAGAITGELFF.

This clonotype was observed a handful of times. An end of the junction does not agree with germline; a read error may underlie this. The CDR3 DNA is TGCGCCAGCAGCCAGACGGGACAGCTAAATTCACCCCCCCACTTT. Amino acids: CASSQTGQLNSPPHF. The genes are TRBV4-1 and TRBJ1-6; TRBD1 matches at 7 bases. The CDR3 length is 15 residues. Germline assignment: CDR1 MGHRA and CDR2 YSYEKL.

This clonotype has a handful of counts. This sequence joins TRBV11-2 and TRBJ2-1; 9 positions match TRBD1. The J segment lost 16 bases and the V segment lost 5 bases, leaving 9 bases of the junction unmatched. Germline V lookup: CDR1 SGHAT, CDR2 FQNNGV. The CDR3 has 12 residues. Written as DNA, the CDR3 is TGTGCCAGCAGCCAAGGGACAGGGTTCTGTTTCTTC. Protein sequence: CASSQGTGFCFF.

This chain joins TRBV29-1 and TRBJ2-5; D perhaps matches TRBD1 (5 bases). V lost 4 bases and J lost 5, with 14 bases in between. The CDR3 has 13 amino acids. Germline values: CDR1 SQVTM, CDR2 ANQGSEA. CDR3 amino acids: CSVVRAPEETQYF. The CDR3 DNA is TGCAGCGTTGTCAGGGCCCCGGAGGAGACCCAGTACTTC. The variable domain in full, completed from reference TRBV29-1 and TRBJ2-5, reads SAVISQKPSRDICQRGTSLTIQCQVDSQVTMMFWYRQQPGQSLTLIATANQGSEATYESGFVIDKFPISRPNLTFSTLTVSNMSPEDSSIYLCSVVRAPEETQYFGPGTRLLVL.

The gene calls are TRBV20-1 and TRBJ2-1, with 11 bases lining up with TRBD2. The V gene end was trimmed by 5 bases and the J gene end by 8 bases; junction bases not matched to a gene: 8. Looked up from germline, CDR1 is DFQATT and CDR2 is SNEGSKA (reference sequence). The CDR3 runs to 14 residues. This CDR3 is CSAVRLAGSYEQFF. The CDR3 nucleotides are TGCAGTGCTGTTAGACTAGCGGGAAGTTATGAGCAGTTCTTC.

The chain carries TRBV5-1 and TRBJ2-7; the D is unclear. Germline V CDR1 and CDR2: SGHRS, YFSETQ. Trimming removed 0 bases from V and 3 bases from J, with 10 bases in between. This CDR3 spans 14 amino acids. DNA for the CDR3: TGCGCCAGCAGCTTGGAAAATTACGGCTACGAGCAGTACTTC. As protein: CASSLENYGYEQYF.